The entry that follows covers one T cell receptor (beta chain) sequence. This sample is part of a study of T cell responses to AZD1222 COVID-19 vaccine. The CDR3 has 12 residues. V lost 4 bases and J 4 bases, leaving 9 bases between the germline ends. CDR1 and CDR2 from the germline V gene are SGHRS and YFSETQ. Profiling relied on immunoSEQ multiplex PCR, and the TCRdb table lists in-frame clones only, not all of them. Here the sample spans about 150,000 clones, about 91% being singletons. This TCR was sampled from an adult in good health. The chain links TRBV5-1 to TRBJ2-7; maybe TRBD1 (6 bases). The specimen comprised peripheral blood, sampled on day 0 of AZD1222 vaccination. CDR3 in amino acids: CASSTQGYEQYF. The CDR3 coding sequence is TGCGCCAGCAGCACACAGGGTTACGAGCAGTACTTC.